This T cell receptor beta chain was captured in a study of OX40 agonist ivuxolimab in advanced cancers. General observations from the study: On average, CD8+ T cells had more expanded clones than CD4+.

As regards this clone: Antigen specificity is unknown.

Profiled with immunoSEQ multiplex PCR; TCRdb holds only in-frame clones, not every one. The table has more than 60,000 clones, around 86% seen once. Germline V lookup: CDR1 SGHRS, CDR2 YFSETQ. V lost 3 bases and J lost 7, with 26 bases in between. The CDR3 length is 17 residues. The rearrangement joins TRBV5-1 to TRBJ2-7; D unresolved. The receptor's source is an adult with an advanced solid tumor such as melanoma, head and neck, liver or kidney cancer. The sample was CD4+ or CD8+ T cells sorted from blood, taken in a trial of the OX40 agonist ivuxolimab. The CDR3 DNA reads TGCGCCAGCAGCTCTTTAACGCCGCCGGTGGGGATTTATGAGCAGTACTTC. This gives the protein CASSSLTPPVGIYEQYF. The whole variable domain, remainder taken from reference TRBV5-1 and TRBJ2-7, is KAGVTQTPRYLIKTRGQQVTLSCSPISGHRSVSWYQQTPGQGLQFLFEYFSETQRNKGNFPGRFSGRQFSNSRSEMNVSTLELGDSALYLCASSSLTPPVGIYEQYFGPGTRLTVT.